This record covers a single T cell receptor beta chain. Only CD45RO-negative cells positively selected for CCR7 counted as naive CD8 cells, so terminally differentiated effector memory CD45RA+ cells were excluded. V gave up 2 bases and J gave up 5 bases; unmatched junction bases: 4. Germline CDR1 reads GTSNPN; CDR2 reads SVGIG (reference sequence). The CDR3 is 14 amino acids. This entry is derived from a study of shared clonotypes between healthy human individuals. Investigators spread the genomic DNA of each subset evenly over several immunoSEQ plates. In the sorted-subset replicate PCRs, approximately 200 ng DNA, 25,000 to 35,000 T cell genomes, was used. Measured with immunoSEQ multiplex PCR; TCRdb has only the in-frame clones, and not every one. In the table there are around 2,000,000 clones, roughly 95% of which are singletons.

The rearrangement links TRBV30 to TRBJ2-7, with 12 bases fitting TRBD2. This receptor was taken from a man between 18 and 35 years old in good health. The sequenced material came from naive CD8+ T cells sorted from blood. CDR3 in DNA: TGTGCCTGGAGTCCGACTAGCGGGAGCCACGAGCAGTACTTC. Translation gives CAWSPTSGSHEQYF.